These T cell receptor beta chains were read from a single sample in a study of naive and memory T cell subsets. TCRdb passed the UMI-ligation and nested PCR reads through MiXCR, listing each CDR3 protein once. The repertoire consists of 99,000 or so distinct CDR3 sequences, with 14% occurring once and the leading ten covering approximately 2.6%. Sequencing was performed on naive CD8+ T cells from blood. The receptors come from a human donor in good health. CDR3s include the opening cysteine and the closing phenylalanine or tryptophan. The order of the fields is D gene, clone size, CDR3 length, V gene, J gene, CDR3 DNA, CDR3 protein. A D gene is named only where the DNA matches it firmly. Clone size is given for some rows only: seen once, a few or many times, or a class if the clone is expanded.

d_gene: TRBD2
abundance: few
len: 13
v_gene: TRBV30
j_gene: TRBJ2-7
CDR3nt: TGTGCCTGGAAGGGAGGGAGCTCCTACGAGCAGTACTTC
CDR3aa: CAWKGGSSYEQYF

d_gene: .
abundance: few
len: 14
v_gene: TRBV7-8
j_gene: TRBJ1-1
CDR3nt: TGTGCCAGCAGCTCCGTCGACACCAACACTGAAGCTTTCTTT
CDR3aa: CASSSVDTNTEAFF

d_gene: .
abundance: many
len: 14
v_gene: TRBV27
j_gene: TRBJ2-7
CDR3nt: TGTGCCAGCAGTTTATGGAAGGATTCCTACGAGCAGTACTTC
CDR3aa: CASSLWKDSYEQYF

d_gene: .
abundance: few
len: 13
v_gene: TRBV27
j_gene: TRBJ2-7
CDR3nt: TGTGCCAGCAGTTGGGGACTGTCCTACGAGCAGTACTTC
CDR3aa: CASSWGLSYEQYF

d_gene: .
abundance: .
len: 14
v_gene: TRBV5-4
j_gene: TRBJ2-7
CDR3nt: TGTGCCAGCAGCCATGGTACAGGGCCCTACGAGCAGTACTTC
CDR3aa: CASSHGTGPYEQYF

d_gene: .
abundance: .
len: 12
v_gene: TRBV27
j_gene: TRBJ2-1
CDR3nt: TGTGCCAGCAGTGGACTTTACAATGAGCAGTTCTTC
CDR3aa: CASSGLYNEQFF

d_gene: .
abundance: .
len: 15
v_gene: TRBV29-1
j_gene: TRBJ2-2
CDR3nt: TGCAGCGTGGAAGGGCAGGGCACGAACACCGGGGAGCTGTTTTTT
CDR3aa: CSVEGQGTNTGELFF

d_gene: .
abundance: many
len: 13
v_gene: TRBV10-3
j_gene: TRBJ1-2
CDR3nt: TGTGCCATCAGTGAGTCGGACGGCTATGGCTACACCTTC
CDR3aa: CAISESDGYGYTF

d_gene: .
abundance: .
len: 14
v_gene: TRBV27
j_gene: TRBJ1-5
CDR3nt: TGTGCCAGCAGTCTAGGGACGGAAAATCAGCCCCAGCATTTT
CDR3aa: CASSLGTENQPQHF

d_gene: .
abundance: few
len: 14
v_gene: TRBV3-1
j_gene: TRBJ2-7
CDR3nt: TGTGCCAGCAGCCCTGGGCAGGGGACCTACGAGCAGTACTTC
CDR3aa: CASSPGQGTYEQYF

d_gene: .
abundance: .
len: 13
v_gene: TRBV27
j_gene: TRBJ2-7
CDR3nt: TGTGCCAGCAGTTTGGGACGGGACTACGAGCAGTACTTC
CDR3aa: CASSLGRDYEQYF

d_gene: .
abundance: .
len: 17
v_gene: TRBV18
j_gene: TRBJ2-6
CDR3nt: TGTGCCAGCTCACCCCCTCCGGGAAGCTCTGGGGCCAACGTCCTGACTTTC
CDR3aa: CASSPPPGSSGANVLTF

d_gene: .
abundance: few
len: 13
v_gene: TRBV9
j_gene: TRBJ2-3
CDR3nt: TGTGCCAGCTCCGGCGGAGACACAGATACGCAGTATTTT
CDR3aa: CASSGGDTDTQYF

d_gene: .
abundance: .
len: 15
v_gene: TRBV6-5
j_gene: TRBJ1-2
CDR3nt: TGTGCCAGCAGTTACAATGTAGAGTCTAACTATGGCTACACCTTC
CDR3aa: CASSYNVESNYGYTF

d_gene: .
abundance: .
len: 13
v_gene: TRBV5-5
j_gene: TRBJ2-7
CDR3nt: TGTGCCAGCAGTTCTTCAGGGGAGGGCGAGCAGTACTTC
CDR3aa: CASSSSGEGEQYF

d_gene: TRBD2
abundance: few
len: 15
v_gene: TRBV20-1
j_gene: TRBJ2-5
CDR3nt: TGCAGTGCTAGAGGCTGGGACTACAACCAAGAGACCCAGTACTTC
CDR3aa: CSARGWDYNQETQYF